Sequencing of this T cell receptor (beta chain) was carried out in a study of cytomegalovirus exposure and HLA in healthy donors. Study outcomes and limitations: The authors listed 164 TCR beta chains as cytomegalovirus-associated. The later analysis indicated that the majority of CMV-associated TCR beta chains appeared HLA-restricted.

The germline V gene encodes CDR1 MDHEN and CDR2 SYDVKM. V lost 8 bases, J lost 2 bases, and 10 bases lay in between. The CDR3 sequence is 13 residues long. It was with 60 Vbeta and 13 Jbeta primers that the PCR ran. Profiling relied on immunoSEQ multiplex PCR, and the TCRdb table lists in-frame clones only, not all of them. The specimen's table records 200,000 to 250,000 clones. Regarding this clone: The antigen remains undetermined. The same CDR3 arises from other DNA sequences in this sample as well.

The specimen sequenced was PBMCs. The sequence came from a woman aged 25 to 39 in good health and CMV-seropositive. J is TRBJ1-3 and V is TRBV28; a possible D gene is TRBD1 (6 bases). CDR3 sequence reads: CASRGAAGNTIYF. DNA for the CDR3: TGTGCCAGCCGGGGGGCAGCTGGAAACACCATATATTTT.